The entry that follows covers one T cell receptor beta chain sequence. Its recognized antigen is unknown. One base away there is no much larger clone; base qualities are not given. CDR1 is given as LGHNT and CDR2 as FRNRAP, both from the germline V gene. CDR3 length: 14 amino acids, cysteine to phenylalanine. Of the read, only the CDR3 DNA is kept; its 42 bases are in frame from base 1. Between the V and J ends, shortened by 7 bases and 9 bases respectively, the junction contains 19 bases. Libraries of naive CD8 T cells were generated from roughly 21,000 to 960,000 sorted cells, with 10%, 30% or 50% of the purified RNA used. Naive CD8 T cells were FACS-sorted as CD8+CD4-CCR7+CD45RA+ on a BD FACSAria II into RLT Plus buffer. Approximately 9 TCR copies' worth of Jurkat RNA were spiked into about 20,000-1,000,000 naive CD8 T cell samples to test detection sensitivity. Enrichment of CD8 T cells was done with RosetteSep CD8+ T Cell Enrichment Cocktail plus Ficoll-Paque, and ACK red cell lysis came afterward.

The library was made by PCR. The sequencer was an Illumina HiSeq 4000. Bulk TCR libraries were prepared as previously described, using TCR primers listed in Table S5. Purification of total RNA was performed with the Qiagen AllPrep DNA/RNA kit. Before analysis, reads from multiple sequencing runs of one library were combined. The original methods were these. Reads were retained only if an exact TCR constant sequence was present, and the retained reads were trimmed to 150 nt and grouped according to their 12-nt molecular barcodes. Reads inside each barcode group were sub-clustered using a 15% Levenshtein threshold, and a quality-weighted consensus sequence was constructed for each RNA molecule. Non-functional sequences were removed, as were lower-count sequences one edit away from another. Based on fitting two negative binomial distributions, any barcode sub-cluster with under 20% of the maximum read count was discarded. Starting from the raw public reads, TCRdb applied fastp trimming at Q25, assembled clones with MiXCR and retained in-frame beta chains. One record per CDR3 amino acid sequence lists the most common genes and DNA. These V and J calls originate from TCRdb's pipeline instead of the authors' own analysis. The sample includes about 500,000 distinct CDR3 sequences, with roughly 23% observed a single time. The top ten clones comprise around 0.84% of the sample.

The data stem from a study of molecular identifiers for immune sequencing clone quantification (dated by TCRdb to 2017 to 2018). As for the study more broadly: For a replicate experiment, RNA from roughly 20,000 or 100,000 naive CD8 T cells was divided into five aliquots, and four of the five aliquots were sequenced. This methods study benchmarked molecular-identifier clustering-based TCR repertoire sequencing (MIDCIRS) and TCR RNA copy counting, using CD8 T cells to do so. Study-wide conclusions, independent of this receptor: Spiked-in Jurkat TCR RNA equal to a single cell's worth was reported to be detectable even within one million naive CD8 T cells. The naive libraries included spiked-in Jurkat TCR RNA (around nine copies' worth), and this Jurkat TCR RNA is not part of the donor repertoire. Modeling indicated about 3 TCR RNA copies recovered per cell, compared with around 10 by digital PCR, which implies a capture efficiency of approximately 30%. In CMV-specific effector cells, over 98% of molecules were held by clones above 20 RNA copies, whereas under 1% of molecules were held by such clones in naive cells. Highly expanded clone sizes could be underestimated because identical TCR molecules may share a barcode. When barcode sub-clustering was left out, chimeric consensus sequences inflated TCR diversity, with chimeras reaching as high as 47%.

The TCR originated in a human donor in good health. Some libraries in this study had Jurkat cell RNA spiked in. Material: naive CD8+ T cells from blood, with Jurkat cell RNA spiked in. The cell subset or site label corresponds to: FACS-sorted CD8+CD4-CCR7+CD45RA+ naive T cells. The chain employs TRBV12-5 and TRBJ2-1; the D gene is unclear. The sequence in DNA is TGTGCTAGTGCCCAAGGACCAGCAGTAGGTGAGCAGTTCTTC. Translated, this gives CASAQGPAVGEQFF.